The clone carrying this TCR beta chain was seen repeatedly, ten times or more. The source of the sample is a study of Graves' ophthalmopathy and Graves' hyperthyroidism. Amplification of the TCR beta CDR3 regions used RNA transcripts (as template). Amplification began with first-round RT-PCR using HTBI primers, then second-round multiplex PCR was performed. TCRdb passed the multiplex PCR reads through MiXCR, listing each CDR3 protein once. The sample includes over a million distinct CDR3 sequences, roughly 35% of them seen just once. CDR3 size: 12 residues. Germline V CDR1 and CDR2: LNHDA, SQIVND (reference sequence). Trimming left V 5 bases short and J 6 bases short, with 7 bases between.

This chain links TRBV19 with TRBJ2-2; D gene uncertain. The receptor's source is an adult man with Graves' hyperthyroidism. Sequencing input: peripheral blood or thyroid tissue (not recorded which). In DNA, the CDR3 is TGTGCCAGTAGTGCGATGGCCGGGGAGCTGTTTTTT. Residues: CASSAMAGELFF.